One and the same sample provided the 26 T cell receptor beta chains below, sequenced in a study of relationships among human T cell subsets. TCR alpha and beta CDR3s were amplified from mRNA by semiquantitative ARM-PCR. ARM-PCR used tagged nested gene-specific primers, then communal superprimers for exponential amplification. TCRdb independently ran MiXCR on the multiplex PCR reads; one entry per CDR3 protein. The repertoire consists of over 13,000 distinct CDR3 sequences, with roughly 60% occurring once and the leading ten covering around 30%. The specimen sequenced was total T cells sorted from blood. These receptors were collected from a middle-aged man in good health.

This clonotype was detected a few times. V and J are TRBV6-5 and TRBJ1-2, with D uncertain. There are 13 residues in the CDR3. Germline CDR1 and CDR2: MNHEY and SVGAGI. V lost 2 bases and J lost 8, with 12 bases in between. CDR3 coding DNA: TGTGCCAGCAGTTACGGCGAACAGTTCGGCTACACCTTC. As protein: CASSYGEQFGYTF.

The J gene is TRBJ1-1, the V gene TRBV5-1; D is unresolved. The CDR3 runs 13 residues. With 0 bases removed from V and 3 bases from J, the gap between germline ends came to 6 bases. From germline, CDR1 is SGHRS and CDR2 YFSETQ. The CDR3 DNA reads as TGCGCCAGCAGCTTGGGGTTGGACACTGAAGCTTTCTTT. This gives the protein CASSLGLDTEAFF.

This clonotype was detected only once. Relative to the germline gene, one junction end is altered; a read error may explain this. This chain connects TRBV6-6 to TRBJ2-7; no reliable D call. This CDR3 comprises 16 residues. Germline CDR1 MNHNY, CDR2 SVGAGI (reference sequence). CDR3 amino acids: CASSLWSDREAYEQCF. Here the CDR3 DNA reads TGTGCCAGCAGTCTCTGGAGTGATAGAGAAGCCTACGAGCAGTGCTTC.

CDR3 coding DNA: TGCAGTGCTAGAGAGGGACTAGCGGGAGCTTCAGAGACCCAGTACTTC. Amino acids: CSAREGLAGASETQYF. The gene calls are TRBV20-1 and TRBJ2-5; 14 bases fit TRBD2. Losses at the gene ends were 0 bases for V and 4 bases for J; bases not matched to a gene: 4. The CDR3 is made up of 16 amino acids. CDR1 DFQATT and CDR2 SNEGSKA come from the germline V gene (reference sequence).

The chain joins TRBV2 to TRBJ1-1; D might be TRBD1 (5 bases). Germline CDR1 is SNHLY and CDR2 is FYNNEI. Trimming removed 9 bases from V and 7 bases from J, with 18 bases in between. This CDR3 region has 13 residues. This CDR3 is CASQGAGRGEAFF. DNA of the CDR3: TGTGCCAGTCAAGGGGCAGGCCGGGGTGAAGCTTTCTTT.

This clonotype came up a few times. The V gene is TRBV5-1, the J gene TRBJ1-4; 7 positions agree with TRBD1. The CDR3 has 14 amino acids. J was trimmed by 6 bases and V by 4 bases; bases with no gene match: 6. Germline V lookup: CDR1 SGHRS, CDR2 YFSETQ. The CDR3 region is CASSLTGRDEKLFF. The CDR3 DNA reads as TGCGCCAGCAGCCTGACAGGGAGGGATGAAAAACTGTTTTTT.

This clonotype turned up a few times. The chain carries TRBV11-2 and TRBJ2-3; D gene unclear. The CDR3 is 15 amino acids. Looked up from germline, CDR1 is SGHAT and CDR2 is FQNNGV. The V end lost 1 base, the J end lost 2 bases, and 10 bases lay between the germline ends. DNA of the CDR3: TGTGCCAGCAGCTTAGGGTTTGGGCCCACAGATACGCAGTATTTT. Its protein product is CASSLGFGPTDTQYF.

This chain uses TRBV10-2 with TRBJ1-5; D unclear. The CDR3 extends over 15 amino acids. The germline CDR1 and CDR2 sequences are WSHSY and SAAADI. The V and J ends lost 3 bases and 6 bases respectively, with 15 bases between them. In DNA, the CDR3 is TGCGCCAGCAGTGAATGGTCCCCCGGCGGTCAGCCCCAGCATTTT. Amino acids: CASSEWSPGGQPQHF.

This clonotype was recorded a few times. The CDR3 DNA sequence: TGTGCCAGCAGTGAAGAAAGTAATGCCTCTGGAAACACCATATATTTT. Translation: CASSEESNASGNTIYF. The chain uses TRBV6-1 and TRBJ1-3; D remains ambiguous. The V and J ends lost 1 base and 0 bases respectively, with 10 bases between them. The germline V gene encodes CDR1 MNHNS and CDR2 SASEGT. The CDR3 covers 16 residues.

CDR3 protein: CASSPGTLRAELFF. CDR3 DNA: TGTGCCAGCAGCCCCGGGACTCTGAGGGCGGAGCTGTTTTTT. The chain employs TRBV11-2 and TRBJ2-2, with TRBD2 as a possible D gene (6 bases). The V end lost 5 bases, the J end lost 10 bases, and 17 bases lay between the germline ends. Looked up from germline, CDR1 is SGHAT and CDR2 is FQNNGV. CDR3 length: 14 amino acids.

The V and J genes are TRBV11-2 and TRBJ2-3; D gene uncertain. V shed 0 bases and J shed 6 bases, with 7 bases lying between them. CDR1 is SGHAT and CDR2 is FQNNGV in the germline V gene. The CDR3 runs to 13 residues. CDR3 nucleotides: TGTGCCAGCAGCTTAGACCCCCTTGATACGCAGTATTTT. Translated, it gives CASSLDPLDTQYF.

Only a few counts were recorded for this clonotype. This chain joins TRBV7-9 and TRBJ2-1; the match to TRBD1 covers 7 bases. The CDR3 runs 15 residues. Trimming removed 2 bases from V and 4 bases from J; junction bases left unmatched: 5. Germline CDR1 is SEHNR and CDR2 is FQNEAQ (reference sequence). In nucleotides, the CDR3 is TGTGCCAGCAGCTTAAGGGGGACAGTTTACAATGAGCAGTTCTTC. It is translated as CASSLRGTVYNEQFF.

The gene calls are TRBV13 and TRBJ2-7, with D possibly being TRBD2 (6 bases). Germline loops: CDR1 PRHDT, CDR2 FYEKMQ (reference sequence). Trimming pared 5 bases from V and 0 bases from J, leaving 23 bases between. This CDR3 region has 18 residues. The CDR3 DNA reads TGTGCCAGCAGCCGGACTCCAGTATTAGCGGTGAGCTCCTACGAGCAGTACTTC. The encoded protein is CASSRTPVLAVSSYEQYF.

The rearrangement uses TRBV28 and TRBJ1-1; unclear D gene. V gave up 3 bases and J gave up 1 base, with 9 bases separating them. This CDR3 has 14 amino acids. Germline V gene data show CDR1 as MDHEN and CDR2 as SYDVKM. The CDR3 protein is CASSFPQANTEAFF. CDR3 sequence (DNA): TGTGCCAGCAGTTTCCCGCAGGCGAACACTGAAGCTTTCTTT.

The V call is TRBV4-2, the J call TRBJ2-1; the match to TRBD2 covers 8 bases. The closer fit of TRBJ2-7 to the DNA end suggests the J call may be wrong. The length of the CDR3 is 14 residues. Germline CDR1 and CDR2: LGHNA and YNFKEQ. CDR3 bases: TGTGCCAGCAGCCAACCTCGGGGGGGCAACGAGCAGTACTTC. Encoded protein: CASSQPRGGNEQYF.

A few counts support this clonotype. The DNA is left out, because the CDR3 cannot be placed on it with certainty; the CDR3 is given as TCRdb lists it. The chain carries TRBV20-1 and TRBJ1-6. The CDR3 length is 18 residues, termini included. The V gene's germline CDR1 is DFQATT and CDR2 SNEGSKA (reference sequence). The CDR3 loop reads CSERHLQCYRRDNSPLHF.

As regards this clonotype: No conserved phenylalanine or tryptophan is present at the end of the CDR3, so a read error is the likely explanation. The chain couples TRBV11-2 to TRBJ2-3; D is unclear. CDR1 and CDR2 (germline): SGHAT, FQNNGV. The CDR3 is made up of 15 amino acids. V was clipped by 3 bases and J by 3 bases, with 13 bases between them. The CDR3 here is CASSFSAKVTDTQYL. For the CDR3, the DNA is TGTGCCAGCAGCTTCAGCGCCAAAGTTACAGATACGCAGTATCTT.

The J gene is TRBJ2-3, the V gene TRBV6-5, with TRBD2 matching over 14 bases. The CDR3 is made up of 18 amino acids. V shed 6 bases, J shed 0 bases, and the junction held 8 bases outside the gene matches. Looked up from germline, CDR1 is MNHEY and CDR2 is SVGAGI. In DNA, the CDR3 is TGTGCCAGCAGGGAGCGACTAGCGGGAGGGCCTAGCACAGATACGCAGTATTTT. It encodes CASRERLAGGPSTDTQYF.

The rearrangement links TRBV5-5 to TRBJ2-6, with D possibly being TRBD1 (6 bases). V was clipped by 4 bases and J by 3 bases, with 11 bases between them. CDR1 and CDR2 (germline): SGHKS, YYEKEE (reference sequence). The CDR3 totals 15 residues. CDR3 protein: CASSLTGVGANVLTF. The CDR3 coding sequence is TGTGCCAGCAGCCTGACAGGAGTTGGGGCCAACGTCCTGACTTTC. Together with reference TRBV5-5 and TRBJ2-6, the CDR3 gives the full variable domain: DAGVTQSPTHLIKTRGQQVTLRCSPISGHKSVSWYQQVLGQGPQFIFQYYEKEERGRGNFPDRFSARQFPNYSSELNVNALLLGDSALYLCASSLTGVGANVLTFGAGSRLTVL.

In this sample, this clonotype turned up once. The chain recombines TRBV9 with TRBJ2-3; 13 bases are shared with TRBD2. Germline assignment: CDR1 SGDLS and CDR2 YYNGEE. The CDR3 has 16 amino acids. The V gene end was trimmed by 3 bases and the J gene end by 6 bases; junction bases not matched to a gene: 7. CDR3 sequence: CASSGGLAGRQDTQYF. In DNA form, the CDR3 reads TGTGCCAGCAGCGGGGGACTAGCGGGGAGGCAGGATACGCAGTATTTT.

The rearrangement joins TRBV19 to TRBJ1-5, with D hard to call. The CDR3 sequence is 14 residues long. The V gene's germline CDR1 is LNHDA and CDR2 SQIVND (reference sequence). Trimming took off 3 bases at V and 3 bases at J, with 9 bases between the two ends. CDR3 sequence: CASSIEGFNQPQHF. CDR3 DNA sequence: TGTGCCAGTAGTATCGAGGGATTCAATCAGCCCCAGCATTTT.

Concerning this clonotype: Likely a read error: the CDR3 ends without its conserved phenylalanine or tryptophan. The CDR3 DNA reads TGTGCCAGCAGCTTTTCGTTCAGGGGCACAGATACGCAGTATCTT. Protein sequence: CASSFSFRGTDTQYL. V gene TRBV11-2 combines with J gene TRBJ2-3, with D tentatively TRBD1 (5 bases). Germline CDR1 reads SGHAT; CDR2 reads FQNNGV. There are 15 residues in the CDR3. The ends were cut back, 3 bases at V and 1 base at J, with 11 bases in the middle.

J is TRBJ2-5 and V is TRBV10-3, with D unresolved. Looked up from germline, CDR1 is ENHRY and CDR2 is SYGVKD. CDR3 size: 15 residues. With 4 bases removed from V and 1 base from J, the gap between germline ends came to 13 bases. The CDR3 nucleotides are TGTGCCATCAGTGGGGCAGAACCCATCCAAGAGACCCAGTACTTC. Its translation is CAISGAEPIQETQYF.

The table lists this clonotype with a count of one. The chain uses TRBV10-2 and TRBJ2-3; D is perhaps TRBD1 (5 bases). The CDR3 runs to 16 residues. V lost 2 bases and J lost 0, with 12 bases in between. The germline V gene encodes CDR1 WSHSY and CDR2 SAAADI. The CDR3 loop reads CASSEATAWSTDTQYF. The CDR3, as DNA: TGCGCCAGCAGTGAGGCGACAGCCTGGAGCACAGATACGCAGTATTTT.

Turning to this clonotype: At one of its ends the junction is not consistent with the germline gene, which may arise from a read error. The V gene is TRBV5-1, the J gene TRBJ2-3; D remains ambiguous. Per germline, CDR1 SGHRS and CDR2 YFSETQ. This CDR3 has 15 residues. CDR3 in DNA: TGCGCCAGCAGCCTAACAGAGCGAGGCACAGATGCGCAGTATTTT. Encoded protein: CASSLTERGTDAQYF.

This clonotype was recorded a few times. The rearrangement links TRBV6-6 to TRBJ2-1; no firm D call. V lost 6 bases, J lost 8 bases, and 14 bases lay in between. The CDR3 extends over 13 amino acids. In germline, CDR1 is MNHNY, CDR2 SVGAGI (reference sequence). The CDR3 nucleotides read TGTGCCAGCAGCGCTACCAGCCCTTATGAGCAGTTCTTC. This codes for CASSATSPYEQFF.